These T cell receptor beta chains were read from a single sample in a study of cytomegalovirus exposure and HLA in healthy donors. TCRdb's table, derived via immunoSEQ multiplex PCR, lists solely in-frame clones and lacks some. The sample lists about 83,000 clones; 81% were seen once. Input material: PBMCs. The receptors were gathered from a woman in her thirties in good health and CMV-seronegative. Both conserved end residues are part of each CDR3. The D gene is left open where the match is weak. Clone size is given for some rows only: seen once, a few or many times, or a class if the clone is expanded.

len	v_gene	abundance	d_gene	j_gene	CDR3nt	CDR3aa
17	TRBV19	-	TRBD1	TRBJ1-5	TGTGCCACCGAAGTTCGTGGACAGGGCACGTTTAATCAGCCCCAGCATTTT	CATEVRGQGTFNQPQHF
15	TRBV15	-	TRBD1	TRBJ1-1	TGTGCCACCAGCAGTGGACAGGGGGCGAACACTGAAGCTTTCTTT	CATSSGQGANTEAFF
13	TRBV18	-	-	TRBJ2-1	TGTGCCAGCTCACCACCGGCGGCAAATGAGCAGTTCTTC	CASSPPAANEQFF
14	TRBV7-9	-	-	TRBJ2-1	TGTGCCAGCATCCCCAGTAGGCTGGAGAATGAGCAGTTCTTC	CASIPSRLENEQFF
14	TRBV10-3	once	-	TRBJ2-3	TGTGTCATCGGTAACAGGGAAAGCACAGATACGCAGTATTTT	CVIGNRESTDTQYF
15	TRBV29-1	once	-	TRBJ2-7	TGCAGCGTTGAAGATCGGTACGGGAATACATACGAGCAGTACTTC	CSVEDRYGNTYEQYF
12	TRBV7-9	once	-	TRBJ2-7	TGTTCCAGCAGCCCAGGCCCCTACGAGCAGTACTTC	CSSSPGPYEQYF
15	TRBV19	few	TRBD2	TRBJ2-1	TGTGCCAGTAGTATTGTAGCGGGAGTCTTTGGTGAGCAGTTCTTC	CASSIVAGVFGEQFF
15	TRBV28	-	-	TRBJ1-1	TGTGCCAGCAGACCGACACGGGGGATGAACACTGAAGCTTTCTTT	CASRPTRGMNTEAFF
16	TRBV18	-	TRBD1	TRBJ2-2	TGTGCCAGCTCACCCCCCGGGACAGGGAACACCGGGGAGCTGTTTTTT	CASSPPGTGNTGELFF
15	TRBV5-1	-	-	TRBJ2-3	TGCGCCAGCAGTCCCGGTTCGCTGGGGGGAGATACGCAGTATTTT	CASSPGSLGGDTQYF
14	TRBV9	-	-	TRBJ2-7	TGTGCCAGCAGCGAACACAGGGAACCCCTCGAGCAGTACTTC	CASSEHREPLEQYF
15	TRBV5-1	once	TRBD2	TRBJ2-5	TGCGCCAGCACCGAACCAGCGGGGGGGACAGAGACCCAGTACTTC	CASTEPAGGTETQYF
14	TRBV4-2	once	TRBD1	TRBJ2-5	TGTGCCAGCAGCCAACTGGACAGGGAAGAGACCCAGTACTTC	CASSQLDREETQYF
15	TRBV5-1	-	-	TRBJ2-7	TGCGCCAGCAGCTTGATCCCGGGACAAGCCTACGAGCAGTACTTC	CASSLIPGQAYEQYF
15	TRBV29-1	-	TRBD1	TRBJ2-5	TGCAGCGTGCGTAAAGGGACAGGGAGAGGGGAGACCCAGTACTTC	CSVRKGTGRGETQYF
16	TRBV28	few	-	TRBJ1-1	TGTGCCAGCAGTCCTGACCCCCAGGGGTCCGGCACTGAAGCTTTCTTT	CASSPDPQGSGTEAFF
11	TRBV30	-	-	TRBJ2-7	TGTGCCTGGAGTGTACTATCTGAGCAGTACTTC	CAWSVLSEQYF
13	TRBV9	-	TRBD2	TRBJ2-7	TGTGCCAGCAGCGTATACCGGGAGGGCGAGCAGTACTTC	CASSVYREGEQYF
13	TRBV5-4	-	-	TRBJ1-4	TGTGCCAGCAGCCCGGGTGATCGAGAAAAACTGTTTTTT	CASSPGDREKLFF
15	TRBV5-1	-	-	TRBJ1-2	TGCGCCAGCAGCTTGGTGGTCCCGGAGGGCGTAGGCTACACCTTC	CASSLVVPEGVGYTF
14	TRBV6-1	once	-	TRBJ1-2	TGTGCCAGCAGTCCGTCTTACAGGAACTATGGCTACACCTTC	CASSPSYRNYGYTF
12	TRBV5-1	-	-	TRBJ2-7	TGCGCCAGCAGCCTGGACGGCTACGAGCAGTACTTC	CASSLDGYEQYF
14	TRBV30	-	-	TRBJ2-2	TGTGCCTGGAGGTGGGGGGCGAACACCGGGGAGCTGTTTTTT	CAWRWGANTGELFF
15	TRBV28	-	TRBD2	TRBJ2-7	TGTGCCGGCACTCCTAGCGGGAGCGTTGCCTACGAGCAGTACTTC	CAGTPSGSVAYEQYF
14	TRBV13	-	TRBD1	TRBJ1-1	TGTGCCAGCAGGGACAGGGGGCCAAGCACTGAAGCTTTCTTT	CASRDRGPSTEAFF
15	TRBV5-5	-	TRBD1	TRBJ1-4	TGTGCCAGCAGCTTCCCGACAGGGGTTAATGAAAAACTGTTTTTT	CASSFPTGVNEKLFF
16	TRBV9	-	TRBD2	TRBJ2-3	TGTGCCAGCAGCGTAGCGGCGGGAGGGCAGGTAGATACGCAGTATTTT	CASSVAAGGQVDTQYF
14	TRBV11-2	-	-	TRBJ2-3	TGTGCCAGCAGCTTAGATCTATACACAGATACGCAGTATTTT	CASSLDLYTDTQYF
14	TRBV28	-	TRBD2	TRBJ2-1	TGTGCCACCGTAGAAGCGGGGGACCCCAATGAGCAGTTCTTC	CATVEAGDPNEQFF
15	TRBV7-2	few	-	TRBJ2-1	TGTGCCAGCAGCTTAGTCATGGGCCTGGGCAATGAGCAGTTCTTC	CASSLVMGLGNEQFF
15	TRBV5-5	-	TRBD2	TRBJ2-7	TGTGCCAGCAGCTGGGGACTAGCGGGAGCCTACGAGCAGTACTTC	CASSWGLAGAYEQYF
18	TRBV30	-	-	TRBJ2-3	TGTGCCTGGAGTGTACCATTTCCGAGGGCCACTAGCACAGATACGCAGTATTTT	CAWSVPFPRATSTDTQYF
15	TRBV28	-	-	TRBJ1-2	TGTGCCAGCAGAGCGTCCTCCGGGGGAACCTATGGCTACACCTTC	CASRASSGGTYGYTF
11	TRBV27	-	-	TRBJ2-7	TGTGCCAGCAGCACACCCTACGAGCAGTACTTC	CASSTPYEQYF
17	TRBV29-1	-	-	TRBJ2-1	TGCAGCGTTGAATTGCAGGCCAGGGGACGCTCCTACAATGAGCAGTTCTTC	CSVELQARGRSYNEQFF
15	TRBV6-5	-	-	TRBJ2-7	TGTGCCAGCAGTTCGGACTGGCACGGGAAATACGAGCAGTACTTC	CASSSDWHGKYEQYF
13	TRBV7-3	-	-	TRBJ2-1	TGTGCCAGCGGTCAAGCCGAGAACAATGAGCAGTTCTTC	CASGQAENNEQFF
12	TRBV7-6	-	-	TRBJ2-5	TGTGCCAGCAGCCGGGTGGTGGAGACCCAGTACTTC	CASSRVVETQYF
15	TRBV10-2	-	TRBD2	TRBJ2-3	TGCGCCAGCAGTCCACTAGCGGGAGGGGGAGATACGCAGTATTTT	CASSPLAGGGDTQYF
14	TRBV10-3	-	-	TRBJ1-1	TGTGCCATCAGTGAGACCGGGAGAGACACTGAAGCTTTCTTT	CAISETGRDTEAFF
14	TRBV28	-	-	TRBJ2-3	TGTGCCAGCAGCCGAGGGGGAAGGGGGGATACGCAGTATTTT	CASSRGGRGDTQYF
16	TRBV11-1	-	TRBD1	TRBJ2-2	TGTGCCAGCAGCTCAGGGACCAGGGGGAGTACCGGGGAGCTGTTTTTT	CASSSGTRGSTGELFF
15	TRBV19	once	-	TRBJ2-7	TGTGCCAGTAGTCTCCGTGTTAGCCTCTCCTACGAGCAGTACTTC	CASSLRVSLSYEQYF
16	TRBV5-1	-	-	TRBJ1-3	TGCGCCAGCAGCTTCGGGACGGGGGACTCTGGAAACACCATATATTTT	CASSFGTGDSGNTIYF
13	TRBV11-2	few	TRBD1	TRBJ1-2	TGTGCCACTCTCGGAGGACAGGGCCAAGGCTACACCTTC	CATLGGQGQGYTF
17	TRBV7-6	-	-	TRBJ2-7	TGTGCCAGCAGCTTATTTCTAAGGGAGGCCCGTAACTACGAGCAGTACTTC	CASSLFLREARNYEQYF
14	TRBV7-9	-	-	TRBJ2-5	TGTGCCAGCAGTCTACGGGAGTTACAAGAGACCCAGTACTTC	CASSLRELQETQYF
15	TRBV19	-	TRBD1	TRBJ2-7	TGTGCCAGTAGTGTACAGGGGGCGCAGTTTTACGAGCAGTACTTC	CASSVQGAQFYEQYF
16	TRBV7-3	-	TRBD2	TRBJ2-2	TGTGCCAGCAGTACCGGGAGCGGGGGGAACACCGGGGAGCTGTTTTTT	CASSTGSGGNTGELFF
15	TRBV19	few	TRBD1	TRBJ2-3	TGTGCCAGTAGTCCCGGGACAGGGCTTCCAGATACGCAGTATTTT	CASSPGTGLPDTQYF
15	TRBV15	-	TRBD2	TRBJ2-7	TGTGCCACCAGCAGATCGTGGGGGGGGACCTACGAGCAGTACTTC	CATSRSWGGTYEQYF
13	TRBV7-2	-	TRBD1	TRBJ1-2	TGTGCCAGCAGCTCCCAAACAGGGGGTGGCTACACCTTC	CASSSQTGGGYTF
15	TRBV19	-	TRBD2	TRBJ2-1	TGTGCCAGTAGTATGTCTAGCGGGATAATGGATGAGCAGTTCTTC	CASSMSSGIMDEQFF
14	TRBV7-2	-	TRBD1	TRBJ1-5	TGTGCCAGCAGCTTCGGACAGGGTCATCAGCCCCAGCATTTT	CASSFGQGHQPQHF
14	TRBV7-2	-	TRBD1	TRBJ1-2	TGTGCCAGCACCGGGACAGTCGGACAATATGGCTACACCTTC	CASTGTVGQYGYTF
16	TRBV19	-	TRBD2	TRBJ2-2	TGTGCCAGTAGTACCCTGGGACTAAAGAACACCGGGGAGCTGTTTTTT	CASSTLGLKNTGELFF
18	TRBV7-9	-	TRBD1	TRBJ2-2	TGTGCCAGCAGCTTTTTGGAAACAGGGGGTGCGGACACCGGGGAGCTGTTTTTT	CASSFLETGGADTGELFF
13	TRBV5-1	-	-	TRBJ2-7	TGCGCCAGCAGCCTTCTGAGCTCCTACGAGCAGTACTTC	CASSLLSSYEQYF